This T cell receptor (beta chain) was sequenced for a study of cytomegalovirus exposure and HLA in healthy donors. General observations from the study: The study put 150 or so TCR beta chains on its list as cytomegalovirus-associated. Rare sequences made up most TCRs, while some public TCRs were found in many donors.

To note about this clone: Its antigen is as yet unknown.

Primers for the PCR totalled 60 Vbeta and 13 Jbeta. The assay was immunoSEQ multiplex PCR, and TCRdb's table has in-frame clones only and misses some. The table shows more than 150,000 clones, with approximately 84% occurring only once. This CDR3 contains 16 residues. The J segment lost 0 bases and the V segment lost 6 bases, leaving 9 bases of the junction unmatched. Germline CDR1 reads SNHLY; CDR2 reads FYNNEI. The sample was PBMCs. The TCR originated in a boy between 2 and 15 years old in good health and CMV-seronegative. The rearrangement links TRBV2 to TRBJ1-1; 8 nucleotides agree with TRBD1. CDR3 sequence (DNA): TGTGCCAGCAGGAAAACAGGGGGAACTGTGAACACTGAAGCTTTCTTT. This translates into CASRKTGGTVNTEAFF.